The 13 T cell receptor beta chains in this list originate from one sample, sequenced in a study of T cell responses to AZD1222 COVID-19 vaccine. TCRdb's copy holds only in-frame clones and misses some; the assay was immunoSEQ multiplex PCR. Of around 35,000 clones listed, 80% to 90% are singletons. The input for sequencing was peripheral blood, taken 28 days after the second AZD1222 dose. These receptors originate from an adult who received the AZD1222 COVID-19 vaccine.

This clone was counted only a few times. The sample has other DNA sequences that encode this CDR3 too. The chain carries TRBV10-3 and TRBJ1-1; no clear D. CDR3 length equals 12 residues. Per germline, CDR1 ENHRY and CDR2 SYGVKD. V was clipped by 2 bases and J by 5 bases, with 6 bases between them. The CDR3 DNA is TGTGCCATCAGTGAGACCGGGACTGAAGCTTTCTTT. Translation: CAISETGTEAFF.

This clone is categorized as medium-sized. The chain couples TRBV9 to TRBJ2-2; perhaps TRBD2 as D (6 bases). Germline CDR1 is SGDLS and CDR2 is YYNGEE. The CDR3 spans 17 residues. Trimming took off 2 bases at V and 1 base at J, with 15 bases between the two ends. In DNA, the CDR3 is TGTGCCAGCAGCGTCCACCTTAGCGGCAAGAACACCGGGGAGCTGTTTTTT. Translation: CASSVHLSGKNTGELFF.

The chain couples TRBV19 to TRBJ1-5; D might be TRBD1 (5 bases). Germline values: CDR1 LNHDA, CDR2 SQIVND (reference sequence). The CDR3 runs to 14 residues. V was shortened by 7 bases and J by 7 bases, with 17 bases between the two germline ends. CDR3 amino acids: CASTRTGLEQPQHF. The CDR3 region has the DNA TGTGCCAGTACCCGGACGGGGCTGGAGCAGCCCCAGCATTTT.

This clone was seen once. The chain combines TRBV19 with TRBJ1-3; D perhaps matches TRBD1 (5 bases). Germline V gene data show CDR1 as LNHDA and CDR2 as SQIVND (reference sequence). Trimming took off 5 bases at V and 0 bases at J, with 5 bases between the two ends. This CDR3 region has 13 residues. CDR3 in DNA: TGTGCCAGTAGTGACAGCTCTGGAAACACCATATATTTT. This encodes CASSDSSGNTIYF.

This chain links TRBV5-1 with TRBJ1-2; 12 bases align to TRBD1. This CDR3 spans 15 amino acids. The germline gives CDR1 SGHRS, CDR2 YFSETQ. Trimming removed 4 bases from V and 5 bases from J; junction bases left unmatched: 6. CDR3 coding DNA: TGCGCCAGCAGCCCGGGACAGGGGGCCGAGTATGGCTACACCTTC. This sequence encodes CASSPGQGAEYGYTF.

This chain joins TRBV23-1 and TRBJ2-7, with 7 positions matching TRBD2. TRBV23-1 is designated an ORF whose function remains uncertain. This CDR3 region has 16 residues. V dropped 0 bases and J dropped 6; count of bases not matched to a gene: 11. The CDR3: CASSQSSPAGFFEQYF. CDR3 nucleotides: TGCGCCAGCAGTCAATCCTCACCAGCGGGGTTCTTCGAGCAGTACTTC.

V usage is TRBV28 and J usage is TRBJ1-1, with D maybe TRBD1 (5 bases). Trimming took 6 bases from V and 1 from J, leaving 12 bases between them. Germline values: CDR1 MDHEN, CDR2 SYDVKM. The CDR3 runs 14 residues. CDR3 protein: CASRAGTGNTEAFF. CDR3 nucleotide sequence: TGTGCCAGCAGAGCCGGGACGGGGAACACTGAAGCTTTCTTT.

The V call is TRBV23-1, the J call TRBJ1-1; no reliable D call. TRBV23-1 is known as an ORF, though its function is uncertain. There are 14 residues in the CDR3. V lost 0 bases, J lost 2 bases, and 7 bases lay in between. CDR3 sequence reads: CASSQSGRNTEAFF. The CDR3 region has the DNA TGCGCCAGCAGTCAATCGGGCCGAAACACTGAAGCTTTCTTT.

V usage is TRBV10-2 and J usage is TRBJ2-7, with a tentative D call TRBD2 (5 bases). The germline gives CDR1 WSHSY, CDR2 SAAADI. The CDR3 has 13 residues. V shed 2 bases and J shed 3 bases, with 8 bases lying between them. CDR3 nucleotide sequence: TGCGCCAGCAGTGAGGGACTGGACTACGAGCAGTACTTC. The encoded protein is CASSEGLDYEQYF.

The rearrangement uses TRBV6-5 and TRBJ1-1; no definite D call. Germline V CDR1 and CDR2: MNHEY, SVGAGI. CDR3 size: 13 residues. V was shortened by 4 bases and J by 9 bases, with 15 bases between the two germline ends. CDR3 protein: CASSSQGRGKAFF. CDR3 sequence (DNA): TGTGCCAGCAGTTCGCAAGGACGGGGAAAAGCTTTCTTT.

V usage is TRBV3-1 (or the pseudogene TRBV3-2) and J usage is TRBJ2-2; D is unclear. V lost 4 bases, J lost 3 bases, and 12 bases lay in between. Germline CDR1 and CDR2: LGHDT and YNNKEL (reference sequence). The CDR3 has 15 amino acids. This CDR3 reads CASSPTGQHTGELFF. Here the CDR3 DNA reads TGTGCCAGCAGCCCCACCGGGCAGCACACCGGGGAGCTGTTTTTT.

This chain connects TRBV15 to TRBJ2-7; D is perhaps TRBD2 (5 bases). The germline gives CDR1 LNHNV, CDR2 YYDKDF (reference sequence). The V end was cut by 0 bases, the J end by 2 bases, with 8 bases between. This CDR3 comprises 14 residues. CDR3 loop: CATSRDRGAYEQYF. In DNA, the CDR3 is TGTGCCACCAGCAGAGACCGGGGAGCCTACGAGCAGTACTTC.

This clone has more than one count but fewer than ten. This chain uses TRBV5-6 with TRBJ1-2; D call uncertain. Germline CDR1 and CDR2: SGHDT and YYEEEE. V lost 1 base and J lost 10, with 11 bases in between. The CDR3 covers 12 residues. CDR3 in DNA: TGTGCCAGCAGCTTGAAGGCCACTGTCTACACCTTC. Translated, it gives CASSLKATVYTF.